Below, 20 T cell receptor beta chains from the same sample are listed, as sequenced in a study of blood T cells in healthy people across ages. The second PCR ran roughly 6 to 11 cycles with a sample-barcoded 5' primer and J-beta primers. MiXCR, run by TCRdb on the 5' RACE reads, gives a single entry per CDR3 protein. The sample includes 1.4 million to 1.5 million distinct CDR3 sequences, around two fifths of them seen just once. The sample taken for sequencing was blood. The origin of the receptors is a woman between 18 and 29 years old in good health.

CDR3 sequence (DNA): TGTGCCAGCAGTCCTACAGGGGGCTACTACAATGAGCAGTTCTTC. It yields the protein CASSPTGGYYNEQFF. This chain connects TRBV28 to TRBJ2-1; 9 nucleotides line up with TRBD1. The CDR3 totals 15 residues. The junction had 5 bases not matched to a gene; V was cut back by 5 bases and J by 3 bases. CDR1 is MDHEN, CDR2 SYDVKM, per germline.

J is TRBJ2-1 and V is TRBV10-3; 8 bases are shared with TRBD2. Germline V CDR1 and CDR2: ENHRY, SYGVKD. V lost 0 bases and J lost 4; bases outside the gene matches: 2. The length of the CDR3 is 15 residues. The CDR3 DNA sequence: TGTGCCATCAGTGAGTCGCGGGGGGATTACAATGAGCAGTTCTTC. This sequence encodes CAISESRGDYNEQFF.

The CDR3 DNA follows: TGTGCCAGCACCACAACGGGACTAGCGGGCAAGAGGACCCAGTACTTC. Translation gives CASTTTGLAGKRTQYF. The rearrangement links TRBV27 to TRBJ2-5, with 12 nucleotides matching TRBD2. Germline-derived CDR1 and CDR2 are MNHEY and SMNVEV (reference sequence). This CDR3 region has 16 residues. J was trimmed by 7 bases and V by 7 bases; bases with no gene match: 13.

This chain connects TRBV5-6 to TRBJ1-4; D ambiguous. Germline loops: CDR1 SGHDT, CDR2 YYEEEE. The CDR3 is 15 amino acids. Trimming took 4 bases from V and 2 from J, leaving 12 bases between them. The CDR3 region is CASSPKMATNEKLFF. The CDR3 nucleotides are TGTGCCAGCAGCCCAAAGATGGCGACTAATGAAAAACTGTTTTTT.

The chain links TRBV10-3 to TRBJ2-3, with a tentative D call TRBD2 (5 bases). Deletions cut 7 bases from V and 2 bases from J, with 13 bases between. CDR1 is ENHRY and CDR2 is SYGVKD in the germline V gene. This CDR3 comprises 14 residues. The CDR3 sequence is CAITPEGLTDTQYF. The CDR3 DNA follows: TGTGCCATCACCCCTGAAGGACTCACAGATACGCAGTATTTT.

CDR3 coding DNA: TGTGCCAGCAGTTTTGGCAGGGGGCTCGGCGTCACTGAAGCTTTCTTT. This gives the protein CASSFGRGLGVTEAFF. The rearrangement joins TRBV27 to TRBJ1-1; 8 bases are shared with TRBD1. This CDR3 has 16 amino acids. Trimming at V came to 3 bases and at J to 4 bases, leaving 10 bases not matched to a gene. The germline V gene encodes CDR1 MNHEY and CDR2 SMNVEV (reference sequence).

This clonotype showed up just a few times. V usage is TRBV12-3 or TRBV12-4 and J usage is TRBJ2-3, with D perhaps matching TRBD2 (5 bases). V lost 3 bases to trimming and J lost 6 bases, with 19 bases between them. The CDR3 totals 16 residues. CDR3 nucleotide sequence: TGTGCCAGCAGTTTTGGCGAGCGGCGGTCTATCGATACGCAGTATTTT. Its protein is CASSFGERRSIDTQYF.

The rearrangement joins TRBV19 to TRBJ2-7, with a tentative D call TRBD2 (6 bases). This CDR3 has 15 residues. V dropped 2 bases and J dropped 4 bases, with 15 bases sitting between them. CDR1 is LNHDA, CDR2 SQIVND, per germline (reference sequence). CDR3 coding DNA: TGTGCCAGTAGTATATCTGAACGGGGGTGGTACGAGCAGTACTTC. Its protein is CASSISERGWYEQYF.

This clonotype was observed a few times. The rearrangement uses TRBV4-3 and TRBJ2-1; 11 bases align to TRBD2. The CDR3 runs 16 residues. With 1 base clipped from V and 4 bases from J, the junction kept 3 bases outside the gene matches. The V gene's germline CDR1 is LGHNA and CDR2 YSLEER. CDR3 sequence: CASSQVAGGTYNEQFF. The CDR3 DNA follows: TGCGCCAGCAGCCAAGTAGCGGGAGGGACATACAATGAGCAGTTCTTC.

The chain uses TRBV11-2 and TRBJ2-1; 12 bases are a match to TRBD2. Germline V gives CDR1 SGHAT, CDR2 FQNNGV. V shed 1 base and J 13 bases; nucleotides not matched to a gene: 17. There are 18 residues in the CDR3. CDR3 sequence (DNA): TGTGCCAGCAGCTTAGTTAAGGGAGCTAGCGGGAGGGCCGGATTACAGTTCTTC. Translating gives CASSLVKGASGRAGLQFF. Full variable domain (missing parts from reference TRBV11-2 and TRBJ2-1): EAGVAQSPRYKIIEKRQSVAFWCNPISGHATLYWYQQILGQGPKLLIQFQNNGVVDDSQLPKDRFSAERLKGVDSTLKIQPAKLEDSAVYLCASSLVKGASGRAGLQFFGPGTRLTVL.

Comments on this clonotype: This may stem from a read error, because a much larger clone lies one nucleotide away. The chain is built from TRBV4-2 and TRBJ2-5, with TRBD2 matching over 9 bases. The CDR3 runs 16 residues. Germline V gene sequence: CDR1 LGHNA, CDR2 YNFKEQ. J gave up 5 bases and V 4 bases, and 11 bases lay outside the gene matches. CDR3: CASSRDLVAGDETQYF. CDR3 coding DNA: TGTGCCAGCAGCCGAGATCTGGTAGCGGGAGATGAGACCCAGTACTTC.

This clonotype was detected only a few times. The chain combines TRBV6-5 with TRBJ2-6; 9 bases fit TRBD1. Trimming at V came to 4 bases and at J to 0 bases, leaving 7 bases not matched to a gene. Germline assignment: CDR1 MNHEY and CDR2 SVGAGI. The CDR3 has 18 amino acids. This CDR3 reads CASSSWTGASSGANVLTF. In nucleotides, the CDR3 is TGTGCCAGCAGTTCATGGACAGGGGCGAGCTCTGGGGCCAACGTCCTGACTTTC.

The V call is TRBV7-9, the J call TRBJ1-1; the D is unclear. V was pared by 0 bases and J by 2 bases, with 10 bases between. This CDR3 comprises 15 residues. Germline CDR1 and CDR2: SEHNR and FQNEAQ (reference sequence). The CDR3 DNA sequence: TGTGCCAGCAGCTTAGCAGGACGGTCAAACACTGAAGCTTTCTTT. This encodes CASSLAGRSNTEAFF.

Here the CDR3 reads CASSVGGGANEKLFF. The CDR3 DNA reads TGTGCCAGCAGCGTAGGGGGGGGAGCTAATGAAAAACTGTTTTTT. The genes are TRBV9 and TRBJ1-4, with D possibly TRBD1 on 5 matching bases. V shed 0 bases and J shed 3 bases, with 9 bases lying between them. Germline CDR1 and CDR2: SGDLS and YYNGEE. The CDR3 covers 15 residues.

This clonotype turned up a few times. The chain carries TRBV3-1 and TRBJ2-7; tentative D call: TRBD2 (6 bases). V lost 2 bases and J 3 bases, leaving 11 bases between the germline ends. Germline V gene lookup returns CDR1 LGHDT and CDR2 YNNKEL (reference sequence). The CDR3 is 14 residues long. The CDR3 nucleotides read TGTGCCAGCAGCCAATCAGGGACTCACTACGAGCAGTACTTC. Its protein is CASSQSGTHYEQYF.

This clonotype was counted a few times. The chain has TRBV6-6 and TRBJ1-1, with D possibly matching TRBD1 (5 bases). In germline, CDR1 is MNHNY, CDR2 SVGAGI (reference sequence). V was trimmed by 4 bases and J by 0 bases, leaving 18 bases between them. CDR3 length: 17 residues. The CDR3 DNA follows: TGTGCCAGCAGTTTGGCGACAGCCAAAGGCATGAACACTGAAGCTTTCTTT. This codes for CASSLATAKGMNTEAFF.

This chain links TRBV4-1 with TRBJ2-7; D may be TRBD2 (7 bases). The germline V gene has CDR1 MGHRA and CDR2 YSYEKL. CDR3 length: 16 amino acids. V gave up 4 bases and J gave up 2 bases, with 18 bases separating them. The CDR3 DNA reads as TGCGCCAGCAGCCTAGGGGGTACTAGCGAAACCTACGAGCAGTACTTC. Its translation is CASSLGGTSETYEQYF.

This clonotype appeared many times. This chain uses TRBV4-2 with TRBJ2-5; no clear D. With 2 bases removed from V and 5 bases from J, the gap between germline ends came to 9 bases. The germline CDR1 and CDR2 sequences are LGHNA and YNFKEQ. CDR3 size: 13 residues. The CDR3 loop reads CASSQSRGETQYF. In nucleotides, the CDR3 is TGTGCCAGCAGCCAATCCAGAGGCGAGACCCAGTACTTC.

The chain joins TRBV28 to TRBJ2-3, with D possibly being TRBD1 (6 bases). Germline CDR1 reads MDHEN; CDR2 reads SYDVKM. The CDR3 length is 13 residues. Trimming took 4 bases from V and 7 from J, leaving 12 bases between them. CDR3 amino acids: CASSSGAANTQYF. The DNA of the CDR3 is TGTGCCAGCAGTTCAGGGGCAGCGAATACGCAGTATTTT.

This clonotype was found a few times. V gene TRBV27 combines with J gene TRBJ2-7, with D possibly being TRBD2 (5 bases). From germline, CDR1 is MNHEY and CDR2 SMNVEV (reference sequence). V was clipped by 3 bases and J by 6 bases, with 27 bases between them. The CDR3 sequence is 18 residues long. The CDR3 spells CASSFLTPGSRSFSEQYF. For the CDR3, the DNA is TGTGCCAGCAGTTTTCTTACCCCGGGGTCGCGCAGTTTCTCCGAGCAGTACTTC.